The 9 T cell receptor beta chains reported below all come from one sample, sequenced in a study of OX40 agonist ivuxolimab in advanced cancers. TCRdb keeps only in-frame clones here, not all; method: immunoSEQ multiplex PCR. This table holds 20,000 to 25,000 clones, around three quarters found once. This sample comprised CD4+ or CD8+ T cells sorted from blood, obtained in a trial of the OX40 agonist ivuxolimab. The receptors here all came from an adult with an advanced solid tumor such as melanoma, head and neck, liver or kidney cancer.

The genes are TRBV19 and TRBJ2-1; 8 nucleotides align to TRBD2. Trimming at V came to 6 bases and at J to 6 bases, leaving 4 bases not matched to a gene. CDR3 length: 13 amino acids. Germline V gene data show CDR1 as LNHDA and CDR2 as SQIVND (reference sequence). The chain's CDR3 is CASSLGTSNEQFF. The CDR3 coding sequence is TGTGCCAGTAGCCTCGGGACTAGCAATGAGCAGTTCTTC.

This clone was observed a few times. The CDR3 reads CASSFPTDTQYF. CDR3 coding DNA: TGTGCCAGCAGCTTTCCAACAGATACGCAGTATTTT. This chain links TRBV11-3 with TRBJ2-3, with D unresolved. Per the germline V gene, CDR1 is SGHNT and CDR2 is YENEEA. Trimming removed 3 bases from V and 3 bases from J, with 4 bases in between. The CDR3 runs 12 residues.

The CDR3 spells CASSLNYGGNTDTQYF. For the CDR3, the DNA is TGTGCCAGCAGCTTAAACTATGGGGGTAACACAGATACGCAGTATTTT. The V call is TRBV7-9, the J call TRBJ2-3, with D possibly called TRBD1 or TRBD2 (5 bases each). This CDR3 has 16 residues. The germline V gene has CDR1 SEHNR and CDR2 FQNEAQ (reference sequence). Trimming pared 2 bases from V and 2 bases from J, leaving 14 bases between.

The chain joins TRBV5-6 to TRBJ1-4; no firm D call. V was pared by 4 bases and J by 8 bases, with 15 bases between. This CDR3 has 14 residues. Germline V CDR1 and CDR2: SGHDT, YYEEEE. The CDR3 loop is CASSLTSPREKLFF. The CDR3 nucleotides are TGTGCCAGCAGCCTGACCAGTCCCAGGGAAAAACTGTTTTTT.

This clone was seen only once. V is TRBV9 and J is TRBJ1-2, with unresolved D. CDR1 SGDLS and CDR2 YYNGEE come from the germline V gene. The CDR3 is made up of 12 amino acids. V lost 0 bases and J 8 bases, leaving 8 bases between the germline ends. CDR3 region: CASSVDLRGYTF. In nucleotides, the CDR3 is TGTGCCAGCAGCGTAGACCTGAGAGGCTACACCTTC.

This chain links TRBV19 with TRBJ1-5, with D unresolved. The germline CDR1 and CDR2 sequences are LNHDA and SQIVND (reference sequence). This CDR3 spans 15 amino acids. Trimming took off 1 base at V and 0 bases at J, with 7 bases between the two ends. CDR3 coding DNA: TGTGCCAGTAGTATAGGTGTCGTTAGCAATCAGCCCCAGCATTTT. Translated, it gives CASSIGVVSNQPQHF.

The chain joins TRBV6-5 to TRBJ2-5, with D possibly matching TRBD1 (8 bases). Germline assignment: CDR1 MNHEY and CDR2 SVGAGI. Trimming removed 0 bases at V and 8 bases at J, with 13 bases between. The CDR3 length is 14 residues. The CDR3 region has the DNA TGTGCCAGCAGTTACTCACAGGGGGGGGGAACCCAGTACTTC. Residues: CASSYSQGGGTQYF.

This rearrangement joins TRBV7-9 to TRBJ1-5, with D perhaps TRBD1 (6 bases). This CDR3 is built from 15 residues. Trimming cost V 5 bases and J 1 base, with 12 bases left between them. The germline V gene encodes CDR1 SEHNR and CDR2 FQNEAQ (reference sequence). Here the CDR3 DNA reads TGTGCCAGCAGCCCCGAAGGGGGAAGCAATCAGCCCCAGCATTTT. Amino acid sequence: CASSPEGGSNQPQHF.

This clone was seen once. The chain combines TRBV7-9 with TRBJ1-1; D is unclear. This CDR3 has 9 amino acids. Germline V gene lookup returns CDR1 SEHNR and CDR2 FQNEAQ (reference sequence). V lost 10 bases and J 11 bases, leaving 11 bases between the germline ends. Written as DNA, the CDR3 is TGTGCCACCTTGGAATGGGCTTTCTTT. Its protein is CATLEWAFF.